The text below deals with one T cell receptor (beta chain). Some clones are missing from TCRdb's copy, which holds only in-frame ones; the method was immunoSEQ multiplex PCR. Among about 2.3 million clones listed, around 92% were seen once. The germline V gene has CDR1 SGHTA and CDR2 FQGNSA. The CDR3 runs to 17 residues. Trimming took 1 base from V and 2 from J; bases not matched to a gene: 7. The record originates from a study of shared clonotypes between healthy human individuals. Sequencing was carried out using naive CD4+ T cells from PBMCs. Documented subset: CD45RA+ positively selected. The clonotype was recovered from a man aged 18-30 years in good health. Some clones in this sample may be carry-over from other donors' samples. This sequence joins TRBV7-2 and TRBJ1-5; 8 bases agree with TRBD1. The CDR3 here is CASSLVNRGVGNQPQHF. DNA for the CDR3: TGTGCCAGCAGCTTAGTAAACAGGGGGGTTGGCAATCAGCCCCAGCATTTT.